This note documents a single TCR beta chain sequence. What it binds is not known. The data stem from a study of T cell repertoires in cytomegalovirus infection. Study-wide background: The public TCR beta signatures pointed to both CMV infection and matching HLA type. Findings and caveats of the study: There were carriers of CMV plus the relevant HLA, and cumulative public TCR beta family frequency identified them. Within the response measured ex vivo, HLA-C-restricted CMV-specific TCR beta clonotypes were dominant.

TCRdb processed the reads anew with MiXCR; each CDR3 protein has one entry. Here the sample spans about 360,000 distinct CDR3 sequences, about a sixth being singletons. Germline V gene sequence: CDR1 SGHNT, CDR2 YYREEE (reference sequence). CDR3 length equals 12 residues. V lost 4 bases and J lost 4, with 8 bases in between. This clonotype was obtained from a human donor in good health (CMV status not recorded). Some clones in this sample may be carry-over from other donors' samples. Sequences were obtained from PBMCs. The rearrangement uses TRBV5-4 and TRBJ1-2; D is ambiguous. The CDR3 loop is CASSGETYGYTF. CDR3 in DNA: TGTGCCAGCAGCGGAGAAACCTATGGCTACACCTTC.